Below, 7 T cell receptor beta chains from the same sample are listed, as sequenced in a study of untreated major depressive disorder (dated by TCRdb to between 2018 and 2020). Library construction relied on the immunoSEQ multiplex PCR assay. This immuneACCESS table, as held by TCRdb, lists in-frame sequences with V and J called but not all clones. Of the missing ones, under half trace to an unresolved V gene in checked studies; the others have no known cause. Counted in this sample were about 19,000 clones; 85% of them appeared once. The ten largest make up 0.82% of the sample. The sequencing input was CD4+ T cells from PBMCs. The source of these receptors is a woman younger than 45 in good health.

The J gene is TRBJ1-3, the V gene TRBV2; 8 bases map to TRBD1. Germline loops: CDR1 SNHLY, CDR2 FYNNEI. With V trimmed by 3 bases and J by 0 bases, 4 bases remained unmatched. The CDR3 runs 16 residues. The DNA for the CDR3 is TGTGCCAGCAGTGATTCAGGGGGCTTCTCTGGAAACACCATATATTTT. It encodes CASSDSGGFSGNTIYF.

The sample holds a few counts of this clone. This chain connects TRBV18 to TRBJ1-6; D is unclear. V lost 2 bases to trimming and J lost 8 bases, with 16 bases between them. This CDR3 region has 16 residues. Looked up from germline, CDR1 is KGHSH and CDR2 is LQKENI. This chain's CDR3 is CASSPVQRVNDSPLHF. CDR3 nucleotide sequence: TGTGCCAGCTCACCAGTGCAAAGGGTGAACGATTCACCCCTCCACTTT. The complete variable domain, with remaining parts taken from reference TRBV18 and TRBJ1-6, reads NAGVMQNPRHLVRRRGQEARLRCSPMKGHSHVYWYRQLPEEGLKFMVYLQKENIIDESGMPKERFSAEFPKEGPSILRIQQVVRGDSAAYFCASSPVQRVNDSPLHFGNGTRLTVT.

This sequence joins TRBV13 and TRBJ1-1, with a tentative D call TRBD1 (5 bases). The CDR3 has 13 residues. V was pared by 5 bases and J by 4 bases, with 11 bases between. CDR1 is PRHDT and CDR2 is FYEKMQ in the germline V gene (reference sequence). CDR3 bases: TGTGCCAGCAGCCCATGGGGGGGCACTGAAGCTTTCTTT. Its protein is CASSPWGGTEAFF.

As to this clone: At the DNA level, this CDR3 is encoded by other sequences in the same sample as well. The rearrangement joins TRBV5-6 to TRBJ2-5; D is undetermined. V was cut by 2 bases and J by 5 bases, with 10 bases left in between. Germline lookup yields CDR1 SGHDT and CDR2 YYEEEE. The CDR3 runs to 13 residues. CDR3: CASSLRNGETQYF. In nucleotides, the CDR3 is TGTGCCAGCAGCTTACGTAACGGCGAGACCCAGTACTTC.

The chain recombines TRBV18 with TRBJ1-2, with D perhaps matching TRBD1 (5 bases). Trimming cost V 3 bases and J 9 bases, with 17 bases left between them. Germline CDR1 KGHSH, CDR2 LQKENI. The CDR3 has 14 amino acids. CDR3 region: CASSPNPGALSYTF. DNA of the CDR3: TGTGCCAGCTCACCTAATCCCGGGGCCCTCAGCTACACCTTC.

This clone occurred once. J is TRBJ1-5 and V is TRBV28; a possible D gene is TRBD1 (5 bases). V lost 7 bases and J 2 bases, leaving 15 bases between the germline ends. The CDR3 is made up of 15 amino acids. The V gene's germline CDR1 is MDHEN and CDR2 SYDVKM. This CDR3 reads CASTLGGSGNQPQHF. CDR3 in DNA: TGTGCCAGCACCCTGGGGGGAAGTGGCAATCAGCCCCAGCATTTT.

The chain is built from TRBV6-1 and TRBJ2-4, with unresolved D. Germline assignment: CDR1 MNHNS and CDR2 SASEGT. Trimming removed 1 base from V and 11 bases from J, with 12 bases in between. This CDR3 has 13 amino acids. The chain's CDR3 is CASSEDPFGLQYF. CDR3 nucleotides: TGTGCCAGCAGTGAAGATCCTTTTGGCCTTCAGTACTTC.